This T cell receptor (beta chain) came from a study of blood T cells in healthy people across ages. Per sample, extraction of total RNA gave at least 6 micrograms in every case. Together with a sample-barcoded 5' primer, a J-beta primer mix was included in a second PCR lasting roughly 6 to 12 cycles. One entry per CDR3 protein results from TCRdb running MiXCR on the 5' RACE reads. Of approximately 1.5 million distinct CDR3 sequences in the sample, 35% to 45% were seen once. Details on this clonotype: Its antigen is not known.

Findings and caveats of the study: More naive CD4+ cells and higher diversity were found in long-lived than in aged donors. Strong correlation was found linking TCR beta diversity to naive T cell percentage. Measured against age, TCR beta diversity per million T cells decreased in a roughly linear manner.

V was trimmed by 0 bases and J by 5 bases, leaving 8 bases between them. The germline CDR1 and CDR2 sequences are MNHEY and SVGEGT. The CDR3 is made up of 14 amino acids. Material: blood. The chain employs TRBV6-2 or TRBV6-3 and TRBJ2-1; D gene unclear. This clonotype was obtained from a young woman in good health. The CDR3 region is CASSYSNSNNEQFF. The CDR3 DNA sequence: TGTGCCAGCAGTTACTCGAACTCAAACAATGAGCAGTTCTTC.